The present T cell receptor (beta chain) was sequenced within a study of blood T cell repertoires in COVID-19 (dated by TCRdb to the early 2020s). Notes on the research overall: Collaborator samples came from the United States, Italy and Spain and covered acute and convalescent phases of COVID-19. The repertoires were released in a freely available public database meant as a resource for research on the immune response to SARS-CoV-2. The samples were drawn from two sources: the first 160 participants of the ongoing ImmuneRACE study, and 1,000 to 1,500 subjects contributed by 6 global collaborators. Subjects who had been exposed to COVID-19, were actively infected with it, or had recovered from it provided the deeply sampled blood TCRbeta repertoires that made up the dataset. Sample metadata almost always included a de-identified subject ID, COVID-19 status, age in years and sex. The material from the prospective study consisted of cDNA or gDNA derived from T cells, B-cell-depleted T cells, or PBMCs. Where available, HLA class I and class II types were obtained from metadata supplied by the sample provider rather than from assay-based typing. On the study overall, not on this receptor specifically: How much clinical and demographic metadata was included differed by source and by participant, and the metadata was provided uncurated.

V loses 0 bases of germline sequence and J loses 2 bases, and the interval between the two ends is 8 bases. Counted from cysteine to phenylalanine, this CDR3 has 14 amino acids. Solely the CDR3 DNA is kept, with 42 bases framed from the first base. As encoded in the germline V gene, CDR1 is SGHRS while CDR2 is YFSETQ. Enrolling through a virtual design, the prospective study's participants ranged in age from roughly 18 to 95 years and lived across roughly 23 United States geographic areas. To assign participants to cohorts, the prospective study relied on clinical history that participants themselves reported in a screening survey and a study questionnaire. For ImmuneRACE Cohort 3, a participant was defined as recovered based on two consecutive negative NP/OP PCR tests, clearance by a healthcare professional, or resolution of symptoms. Each participant in the prospective study had whole blood, serum and a nasopharyngeal or oropharyngeal swab collected by mobile phlebotomists. Over an approximately 2-month period, participants in the prospective study had the option of providing additional blood draws and questionnaires. Before DNA extraction, prospective study blood samples were shipped either frozen or at room temperature.

Concerning this clone itself: The antigen it recognizes is unknown. The input lacks base qualities; no much larger clone sits a single base away. Other DNA sequences in this specimen translate into the identical CDR3.

The immunoSEQ Assay, a bias-controlled multiplex PCR, was used to amplify TCRbeta CDR3 regions from genomic DNA. The paper's processing steps were these. Nucleated cell counts per sample were estimated from amplification of reference gene primers within the assay. To quantify the absolute abundance of each unique TCRbeta CDR3 rearrangement, sequence reads were collapsed and filtered. For each sample, productive Simpson clonality was calculated by taking the square root of Simpson's diversity index across productive rearrangements. TCRdb provides this immuneACCESS table in a form limited to in-frame rearrangements. Some clones are lacking; in checked studies, under half of them reflect an unresolved V gene, and why the rest are absent is not known. The DNA was the basis for D and trimming; V, J and clone size are from that table. The sample profile shows more than 250,000 clones; nearly 90% of them were found once. Of the sample, under 6.5% falls within the top ten clones.

The V and J segments used are TRBV5-1 and TRBJ1-1, with the D gene uncertain. The source is a woman under 40 who had recovered from COVID-19. The specimen sequenced was PBMCs or T cells enriched from blood (not recorded which). The nucleotide sequence reads TGCGCCAGCAGCTTGGCCCAGACAAACACTGAAGCTTTCTTT. The translation is CASSLAQTNTEAFF.